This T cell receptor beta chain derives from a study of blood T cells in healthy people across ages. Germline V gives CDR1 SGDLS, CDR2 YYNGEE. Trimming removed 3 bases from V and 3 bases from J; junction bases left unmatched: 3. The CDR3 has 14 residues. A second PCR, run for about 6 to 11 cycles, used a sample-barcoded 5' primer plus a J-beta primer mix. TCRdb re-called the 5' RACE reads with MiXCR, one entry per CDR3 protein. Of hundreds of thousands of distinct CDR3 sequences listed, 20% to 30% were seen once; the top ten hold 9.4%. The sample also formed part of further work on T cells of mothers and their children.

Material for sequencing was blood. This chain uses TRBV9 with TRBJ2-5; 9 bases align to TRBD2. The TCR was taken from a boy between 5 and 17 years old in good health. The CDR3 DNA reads TGTGCCAGCAGCGGTAGCGGGAGAAAAGAGACCCAGTACTTC. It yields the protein CASSGSGRKETQYF.